This TCR beta chain was obtained from a study of blood T cell repertoires in COVID-19. Study as a whole: Researchers got acute and convalescent COVID-19 samples from the United States, Italy and Spain. PBMCs, B-cell-depleted T cells, or T cells provided the cDNA or gDNA that made up the material.

Per the original methods: Reference gene primer amplification yielded estimated nucleated cell counts. Produced via immunoSEQ multiplex PCR; TCRdb's table is partial and in-frame only. The DNA was the basis for D and trimming; V, J and clone size are from that table. This sample has over 15,000 clones, with 80% found just once. The V end was cut by 5 bases, the J end by 0 bases, with 26 bases between. This CDR3 is built from 20 residues. Germline V lookup: CDR1 LNHDA, CDR2 SQIVND (reference sequence). The chain couples TRBV19 to TRBJ1-5; the D gene is possibly TRBD1 (5 bases). The sample was peripheral blood. The sequence was collected from a man older than 75 with acute or convalescent COVID-19. The CDR3 protein is CASSPRALNSGAPSNQPQHF. As DNA, the CDR3 is TGTGCCAGTAGTCCCCGGGCCCTTAACAGCGGGGCCCCTAGCAATCAGCCCCAGCATTTT.